Below are 17 T cell receptor beta chains sequenced from a single sample in a study of T cells expressing NK-cell markers. TCRdb derives one entry per CDR3 protein from the 5' RACE reads, leaving out DNA. In total, the table holds around 100,000 distinct CDR3 sequences. The specimen was blood T cells: a sorted CD56 or NKG2C T cell subset, CD4+ or CD8+ T cells, or bulk PBMC T cells (not recorded which). The receptors were gathered from a woman between 18 and 69 years old in good health.

The V and J genes are TRBV6-5 and TRBJ1-5; TCRdb indicates TRBD1, and absent DNA this call remains unverified. The germline V gene encodes CDR1 MNHEY and CDR2 SVGAGI. This CDR3 comprises 18 residues. CDR3 loop: CASSYSTIPRERNQPQHF.

By frequency, this clonotype registers medium-sized. The rearrangement uses TRBV4-3 and TRBJ2-7. The CDR3 runs 15 residues. Germline CDR1 is LGHNA and CDR2 is YSLEER. CDR3 sequence: CASSQVADLSYEQYF.

The V gene is TRBV10-2, the J gene TRBJ1-1. Germline V CDR1 and CDR2: WSHSY, SAAADI. The CDR3 has 13 amino acids. CDR3 amino acids: CASSDDAITEAFF.

The V gene is TRBV20-1, the J gene TRBJ2-1; the D call from TCRdb, TRBD1, cannot be confirmed without DNA. CDR3 size: 17 residues. Germline values: CDR1 DFQATT, CDR2 SNEGSKA (reference sequence). CDR3 region: CSARGGTEEGVYNEQFF.

The chain employs TRBV4-3 and TRBJ2-1; TCRdb's D call, TRBD2, is unchecked because there is no DNA. The V gene's germline CDR1 is LGHNA and CDR2 YSLEER. There are 20 residues in the CDR3. The CDR3 loop reads CASSQDLGLAGGPFYNEQFF.

J is TRBJ2-7 and V is TRBV20-1; checking the TCRdb D call of TRBD2 is not possible without DNA. The germline V gene has CDR1 DFQATT and CDR2 SNEGSKA (reference sequence). The CDR3 is 13 amino acids. This CDR3 is CSAKTSGTYEQHF.

The V call is TRBV7-9, the J call TRBJ2-7; absent DNA, TCRdb's TRBD1 call cannot be checked. Germline assignment: CDR1 SEHNR and CDR2 FQNEAQ (reference sequence). The length of the CDR3 is 12 residues. The CDR3 spells CASSLQGYEQYF. Filled out from reference TRBV7-9 and TRBJ2-7, the complete variable domain reads DTGVSQNPRHKITKRGQNVTFRCDPISEHNRLYWYRQTLGQGPEFLTYFQNEAQLEKSRLLSDRFSAERPKGSFSTLEIQRTEQGDSAMYLCASSLQGYEQYFGPGTRLTVT.

The J gene is TRBJ1-2, the V gene TRBV4-3; the TCRdb call, TRBD1, lacks DNA for checking. CDR1 is LGHNA and CDR2 is YSLEER in the germline V gene. This CDR3 is built from 15 residues. The CDR3 sequence is CASSQVGTGGSGYTF.

CDR3 protein: CASSIGTGWTQETQYF. V usage is TRBV19 and J usage is TRBJ2-5; TCRdb reports TRBD1, a call that lacks DNA to check it against. This CDR3 spans 16 amino acids. Germline V CDR1 and CDR2: LNHDA, SQIVND (reference sequence).

The gene calls are TRBV10-2 and TRBJ1-2; checking the TCRdb D call of TRBD1 is not possible without DNA. The CDR3 has 15 residues. Germline lookup yields CDR1 WSHSY and CDR2 SAAADI. The CDR3 spells CASSRRTGEAYGYTF.

V gene TRBV5-1 combines with J gene TRBJ2-1; with no DNA, the TCRdb D assignment of TRBD2 cannot be verified. Per germline, CDR1 SGHRS and CDR2 YFSETQ. The CDR3 covers 17 residues. CDR3 sequence: CASSLEGPPGSYNEQFF.

V is TRBV27 and J is TRBJ2-7; TCRdb outputs TRBD2, but without DNA this stays unchecked. This CDR3 has 14 amino acids. The germline V gene encodes CDR1 MNHEY and CDR2 SMNVEV (reference sequence). The chain's CDR3 is CASSLGTSSYEQYF.

The V and J genes are TRBV18 and TRBJ2-7; TCRdb names TRBD2, which stays unverified in the absence of DNA. Per germline, CDR1 KGHSH and CDR2 LQKENI. The length of the CDR3 is 14 residues. CDR3 amino acids: CASYEPGLVFEQYF.

The V and J genes are TRBV12-3 or TRBV12-4 and TRBJ2-7; there is no DNA to check the TCRdb D call of TRBD1. The length of the CDR3 is 15 residues. The CDR3 here is CASSTTRDTSYEQYF.

This sequence joins TRBV18 and TRBJ1-1; TCRdb outputs TRBD1, but without DNA this stays unchecked. CDR1 KGHSH and CDR2 LQKENI come from the germline V gene. The CDR3 is made up of 17 amino acids. The CDR3 reads CASSVLRQGVEGTEAFF.

The V and J genes are TRBV4-3 and TRBJ2-1; TCRdb designates TRBD1, a call that cannot be tested without DNA. Germline CDR1 reads LGHNA; CDR2 reads YSLEER. This CDR3 is 17 amino acids long. The CDR3 sequence is CASSQDRRDSSYNEQFF.

The chain employs TRBV6-5 and TRBJ2-3; TCRdb proposes TRBD1, but this gene call is untestable without DNA. This CDR3 is 12 amino acids long. Germline-derived CDR1 and CDR2 are MNHEY and SVGAGI. CDR3 loop: CASRGGADTQYF.